This T cell receptor (beta chain) came from a study of persistence of HIV-infected CD4 T cells. Cells were stimulated nonspecifically with anti-CD3/anti-CD28 magnetic beads. Sorting of responding CD4+ T cells relied on upregulated CD40 ligand together with CD69. CDR3 length: 13 residues. From germline, CDR1 is GTSNPN and CDR2 SVGIG (reference sequence). The V end was cut by 3 bases, the J end by 0 bases, with 8 bases between. This clone was counted between two and nine times. The antigen is unknown. This was the immunoSEQ version 4 assay in survey mode. Data came from immunoSEQ multiplex PCR; TCRdb stores just in-frame clones and leaves some out. The table records 35,000 to 45,000 clones, 80% to 90% of them present only once.

The sample was CD4+ T cells sorted from PBMCs after approximately 20-hour stimulation, taken from a patient who received antiretroviral therapy. V usage is TRBV30 and J usage is TRBJ1-2, with a tentative D call TRBD1 (5 bases). The TCR comes from an adult man with HIV who was CMV-seropositive. The CDR3 DNA follows: TGTGCCTGGAGAGGGGCTACTAACTATGGCTACACCTTC. It is translated as CAWRGATNYGYTF.